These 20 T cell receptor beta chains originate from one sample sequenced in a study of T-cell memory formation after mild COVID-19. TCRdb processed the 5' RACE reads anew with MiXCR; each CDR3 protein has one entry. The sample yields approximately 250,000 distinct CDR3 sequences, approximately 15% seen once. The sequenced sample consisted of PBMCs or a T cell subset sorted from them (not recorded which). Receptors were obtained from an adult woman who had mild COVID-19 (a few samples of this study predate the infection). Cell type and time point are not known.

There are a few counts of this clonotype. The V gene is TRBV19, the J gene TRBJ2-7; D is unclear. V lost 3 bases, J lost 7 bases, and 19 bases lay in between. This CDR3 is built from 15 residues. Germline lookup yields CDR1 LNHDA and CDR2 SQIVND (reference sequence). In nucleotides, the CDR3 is TGTGCCAGTAGTATGGAGTCTGCGTCAATGGGGGAGCAGTACTTC. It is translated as CASSMESASMGEQYF.

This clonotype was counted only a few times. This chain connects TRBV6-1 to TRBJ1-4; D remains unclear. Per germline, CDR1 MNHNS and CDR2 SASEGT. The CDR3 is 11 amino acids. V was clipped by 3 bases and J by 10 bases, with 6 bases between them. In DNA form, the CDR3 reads TGTGCCAGCAGTGACTTCCGAAAACTGTTTTTT. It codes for CASSDFRKLFF.

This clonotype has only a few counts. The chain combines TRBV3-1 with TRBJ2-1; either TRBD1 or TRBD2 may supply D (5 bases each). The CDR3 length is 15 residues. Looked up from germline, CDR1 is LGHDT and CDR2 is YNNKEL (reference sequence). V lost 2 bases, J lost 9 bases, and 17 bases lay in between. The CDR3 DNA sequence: TGTGCCAGCAGCCAAAACCGAGGGGCTAGCAGTGAGCAGTTCTTC. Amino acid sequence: CASSQNRGASSEQFF.

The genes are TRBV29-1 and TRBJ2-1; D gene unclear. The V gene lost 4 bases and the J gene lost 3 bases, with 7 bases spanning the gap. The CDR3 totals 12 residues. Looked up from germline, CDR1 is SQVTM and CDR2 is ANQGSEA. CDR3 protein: CSVVADYNEQFF. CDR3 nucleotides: TGCAGCGTTGTGGCAGACTACAATGAGCAGTTCTTC.

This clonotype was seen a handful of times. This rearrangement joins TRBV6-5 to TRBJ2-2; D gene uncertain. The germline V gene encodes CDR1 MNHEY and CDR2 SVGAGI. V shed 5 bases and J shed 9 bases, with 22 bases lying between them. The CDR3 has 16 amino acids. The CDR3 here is CASSRRMADPSRELFF. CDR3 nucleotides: TGTGCCAGCAGTCGGCGAATGGCCGACCCATCCCGGGAGCTGTTTTTT.

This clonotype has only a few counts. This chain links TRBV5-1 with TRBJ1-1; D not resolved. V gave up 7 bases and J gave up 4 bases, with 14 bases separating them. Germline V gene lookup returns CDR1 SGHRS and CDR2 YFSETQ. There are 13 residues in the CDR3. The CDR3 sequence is CASGVTGGTEAFF. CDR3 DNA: TGCGCCAGCGGGGTAACCGGTGGCACTGAAGCTTTCTTT.

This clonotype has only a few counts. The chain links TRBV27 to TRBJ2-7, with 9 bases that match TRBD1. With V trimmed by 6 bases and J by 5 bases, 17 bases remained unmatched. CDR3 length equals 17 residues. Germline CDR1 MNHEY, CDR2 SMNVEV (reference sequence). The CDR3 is CASREGTGRGQGDEQYF. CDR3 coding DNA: TGTGCCAGCAGGGAAGGGACGGGACGGGGACAGGGCGACGAGCAGTACTTC.

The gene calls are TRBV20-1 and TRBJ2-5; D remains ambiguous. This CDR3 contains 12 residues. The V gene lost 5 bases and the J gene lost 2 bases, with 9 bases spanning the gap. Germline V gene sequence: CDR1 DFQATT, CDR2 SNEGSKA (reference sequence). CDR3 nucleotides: TGCAGTGCTCCGCATCAACAAGAGACCCAGTACTTC. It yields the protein CSAPHQQETQYF.

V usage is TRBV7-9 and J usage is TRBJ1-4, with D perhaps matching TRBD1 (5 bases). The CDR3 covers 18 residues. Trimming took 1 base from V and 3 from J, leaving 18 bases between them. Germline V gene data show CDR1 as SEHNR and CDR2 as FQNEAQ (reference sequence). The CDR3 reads CASSLVGSRAPANEKLFF. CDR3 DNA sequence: TGTGCCAGCAGCTTAGTTGGGAGCAGGGCCCCAGCTAATGAAAAACTGTTTTTT.

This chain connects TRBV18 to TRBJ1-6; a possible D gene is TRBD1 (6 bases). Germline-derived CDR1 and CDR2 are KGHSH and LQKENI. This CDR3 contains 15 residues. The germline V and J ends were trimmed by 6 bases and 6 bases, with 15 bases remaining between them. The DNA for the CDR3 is TGTGCCAGCTCGCCCGGGGCAGGGGCTAATTCACCCCTCCACTTT. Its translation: CASSPGAGANSPLHF. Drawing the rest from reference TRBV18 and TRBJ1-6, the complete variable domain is NAGVMQNPRHLVRRRGQEARLRCSPMKGHSHVYWYRQLPEEGLKFMVYLQKENIIDESGMPKERFSAEFPKEGPSILRIQQVVRGDSAAYFCASSPGAGANSPLHFGNGTRLTVT.

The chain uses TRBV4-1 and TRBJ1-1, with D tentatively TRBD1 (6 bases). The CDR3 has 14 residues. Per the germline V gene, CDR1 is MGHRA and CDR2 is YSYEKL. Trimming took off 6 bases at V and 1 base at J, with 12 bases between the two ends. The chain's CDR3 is CASSGGAGNTEAFF. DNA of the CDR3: TGCGCCAGCAGTGGGGGGGCGGGGAACACTGAAGCTTTCTTT.

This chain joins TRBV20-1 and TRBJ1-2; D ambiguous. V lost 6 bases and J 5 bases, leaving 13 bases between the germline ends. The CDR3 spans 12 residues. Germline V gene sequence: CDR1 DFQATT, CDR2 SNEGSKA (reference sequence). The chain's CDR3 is CSAGEGAYGYTF. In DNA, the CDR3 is TGCAGTGCCGGTGAGGGCGCGTATGGCTACACCTTC.

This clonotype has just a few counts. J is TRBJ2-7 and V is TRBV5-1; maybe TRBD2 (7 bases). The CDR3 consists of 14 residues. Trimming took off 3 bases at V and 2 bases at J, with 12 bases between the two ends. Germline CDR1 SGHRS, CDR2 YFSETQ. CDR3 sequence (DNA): TGCGCCAGCAGCTCCGGAGGGGGGGCCTACGAGCAGTACTTC. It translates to CASSSGGGAYEQYF.

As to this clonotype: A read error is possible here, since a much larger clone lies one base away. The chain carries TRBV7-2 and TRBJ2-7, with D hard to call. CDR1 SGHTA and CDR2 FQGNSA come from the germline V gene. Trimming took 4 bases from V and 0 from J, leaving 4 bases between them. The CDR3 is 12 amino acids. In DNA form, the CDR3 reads TGTGCCAGCAGCTGGCTCTCCTACGAGCAGTACTTC. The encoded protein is CASSWLSYEQYF.

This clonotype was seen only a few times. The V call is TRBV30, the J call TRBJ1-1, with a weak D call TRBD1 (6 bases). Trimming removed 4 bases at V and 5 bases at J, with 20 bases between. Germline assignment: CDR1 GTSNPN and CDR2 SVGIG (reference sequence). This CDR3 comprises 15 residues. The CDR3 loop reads CAWILFRGAGTEAFF. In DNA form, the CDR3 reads TGTGCCTGGATCCTCTTTCGGGGGGCCGGGACTGAAGCTTTCTTT. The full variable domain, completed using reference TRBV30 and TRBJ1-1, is SQTIHQWPATLVQPVGSPLSLECTVEGTSNPNLYWYRQAAGRGLQLLFYSVGIGQISSEVPQNLSASRPQDRQFILSSKKLLLSDSGFYLCAWILFRGAGTEAFFGQGTRLTVV.

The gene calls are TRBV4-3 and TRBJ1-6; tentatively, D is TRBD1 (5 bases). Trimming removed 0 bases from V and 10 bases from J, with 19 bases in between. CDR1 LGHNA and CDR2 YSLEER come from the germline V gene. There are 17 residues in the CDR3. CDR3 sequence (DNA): TGCGCCAGCAGCCAAGAATCGGGGCGGCAGGGCAAGTCACCCCTCCACTTT. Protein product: CASSQESGRQGKSPLHF.

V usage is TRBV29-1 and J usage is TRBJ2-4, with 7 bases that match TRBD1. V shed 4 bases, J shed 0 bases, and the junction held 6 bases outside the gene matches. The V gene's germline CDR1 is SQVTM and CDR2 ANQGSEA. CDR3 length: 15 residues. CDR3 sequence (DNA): TGCAGCGTTGTAGGTAGGGGGCTAGCCAAAAACATTCAGTACTTC. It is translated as CSVVGRGLAKNIQYF.

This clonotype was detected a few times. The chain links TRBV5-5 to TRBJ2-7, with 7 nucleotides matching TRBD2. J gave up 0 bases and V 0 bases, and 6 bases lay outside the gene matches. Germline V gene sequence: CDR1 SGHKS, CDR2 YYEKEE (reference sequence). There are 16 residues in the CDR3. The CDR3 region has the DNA TGTGCCAGCAGCTTGGTCGGCGGGGGTAACTCCTACGAGCAGTACTTC. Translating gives CASSLVGGGNSYEQYF.

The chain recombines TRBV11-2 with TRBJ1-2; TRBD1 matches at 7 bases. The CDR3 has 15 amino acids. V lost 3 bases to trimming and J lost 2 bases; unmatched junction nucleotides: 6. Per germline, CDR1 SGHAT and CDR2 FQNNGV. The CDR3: CASSFAGTANYGYTF. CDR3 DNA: TGTGCCAGCAGCTTCGCCGGGACAGCCAACTATGGCTACACCTTC.

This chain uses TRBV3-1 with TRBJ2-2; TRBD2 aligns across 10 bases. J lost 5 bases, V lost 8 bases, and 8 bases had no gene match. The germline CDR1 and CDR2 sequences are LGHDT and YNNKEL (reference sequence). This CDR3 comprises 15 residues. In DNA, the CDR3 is TGTGCCAGCGGGAGCGGGAGGGCCCGAACCGGGGAGCTGTTTTTT. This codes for CASGSGRARTGELFF.